Listed here are 6 T cell receptor beta chains from one sample, sequenced in a study of Graves' ophthalmopathy and Graves' hyperthyroidism. Amplification of TCR beta CDR3 regions used RNA transcripts. Amplification began with first-round RT-PCR using HTBI primers, then second-round multiplex PCR was performed. TCRdb re-analysed the multiplex PCR reads in MiXCR, keeping a single row per CDR3 protein. The sample consists of around 1.1 million distinct CDR3 sequences, approximately 35% of them appearing once. What was sequenced was peripheral blood or thyroid tissue (not recorded which). The receptors shown here come from an adult man with Graves' hyperthyroidism.

V gene TRBV7-2 combines with J gene TRBJ2-7, with D possibly TRBD2 on 6 matching bases. Germline lookup yields CDR1 SGHTA and CDR2 FQGNSA. Trimming took 6 bases from V and 7 from J, leaving 16 bases between them. The CDR3 sequence is 13 residues long. The DNA for the CDR3 is TGTGCCAGCAGAATTGTGGGAGGAGGGGAGCAGTACTTC. Translation: CASRIVGGGEQYF.

Of note for this clonotype: Just one base apart from a much larger clone, this may be a read error. The chain combines TRBV5-4 with TRBJ1-5, with D possibly TRBD1 on 5 matching bases. The CDR3 totals 14 residues. V was cut by 6 bases and J by 5 bases, with 15 bases left in between. CDR1 is SGHNT and CDR2 is YYREEE in the germline V gene (reference sequence). The CDR3 loop reads CASNNGPGDQPQHF. In DNA form, the CDR3 reads TGTGCCAGCAACAATGGGCCGGGGGATCAGCCCCAGCATTTT.

About this clonotype itself: A read error may produce the germline difference seen at one junction end. The CDR3 loop reads CASSRQTVEKLVF. CDR3 sequence (DNA): TGTGCCAGCAGCCGACAGACAGTGGAAAAACTGGTTTTT. The chain is built from TRBV28 and TRBJ1-4; D may be TRBD1 (5 bases). Looked up from germline, CDR1 is MDHEN and CDR2 is SYDVKM. The CDR3 totals 13 residues.

Points on this clonotype: A read error may account for a junction end that differs from germline. The rearrangement joins TRBV10-3 to TRBJ1-2, with D possibly TRBD1 on 5 matching bases. The germline gives CDR1 ENHRY, CDR2 SYGVKD. The CDR3 spans 14 residues. The CDR3 region has the DNA TGTGCGATCAGGTCGGCAGGGTCCATCTATGGCTACACCTTC. The encoded protein is CAIRSAGSIYGYTF.

Details on this clonotype: A junction boundary mismatches the germline segment, possibly from a read error. The genes are TRBV12-3 or TRBV12-4 and TRBJ2-7; D is undetermined. The CDR3 extends over 12 amino acids. This CDR3 is CASSFRPYEHYF. CDR3 nucleotides: TGTGCCAGCAGTTTCAGGCCCTACGAGCATTACTTC.

As DNA, the CDR3 is TGTGCCAGCAGGCCAACCGAAGGACTAGCGGGAGACTACGAGCAGTACTTC. Translated: CASRPTEGLAGDYEQYF. The chain joins TRBV12-3 or TRBV12-4 to TRBJ2-7, with TRBD2 identical over 13 bases. The CDR3 is made up of 17 amino acids. V lost 6 bases and J lost 3; bases outside the gene matches: 11.